What follows are 8 T cell receptor beta chains derived from one specimen sequenced in a study of response to subunit inactivated influenza vaccine. MiXCR, applied by TCRdb to the RT-PCR reads, yields one record per CDR3 protein. Of about half a million distinct CDR3 sequences in the sample, around 25% were seen once. Source: CD4+ T cells sorted from PBMCs, taken more than 4 days after vaccination. The receptor source for this set is a man in his fifties or sixties who received an inactivated influenza vaccine.

This clonotype has a handful of counts. The chain has TRBV20-1 and TRBJ2-7, with D hard to call. The germline gives CDR1 DFQATT, CDR2 SNEGSKA (reference sequence). The CDR3 covers 12 residues. V was clipped by 3 bases and J by 5 bases, with 11 bases between them. The CDR3 protein is CSASGDFHEQYF. The DNA for the CDR3 is TGCAGTGCTAGTGGTGACTTCCACGAGCAGTACTTC.

The rearrangement uses TRBV11-2 and TRBJ2-1, with TRBD1 identical over 11 bases. Germline V gene lookup returns CDR1 SGHAT and CDR2 FQNNGV. J lost 4 bases, V lost 4 bases, and 9 bases had no gene match. The CDR3 runs 17 residues. In DNA form, the CDR3 reads TGTGCCAGCAGCTCCCCCGCAGGGACAGGGGGATACAATGAGCAGTTCTTC. As protein: CASSSPAGTGGYNEQFF.

Written as DNA, the CDR3 is TGTGCCAGCAGCGGATGGCGGGACTCCTACGAGCAGTACTTC. Protein product: CASSGWRDSYEQYF. The rearrangement links TRBV7-6 to TRBJ2-7, with D maybe TRBD2 (6 bases). Germline lookup yields CDR1 SGHVS and CDR2 FNYEAQ. The CDR3 loop spans 14 amino acids. Trimming stripped 5 bases from V and 0 bases from J, with 11 bases between.

The CDR3 bases are TGTGCCACCAGTGATTTCGGAGCGACCTCCTACAATGAGCAGTTCTTC. The encoded protein is CATSDFGATSYNEQFF. The chain is built from TRBV24-1 and TRBJ2-1; the D is unclear. Trimming removed 1 base from V and 0 bases from J, with 9 bases in between. Germline V lookup: CDR1 KGHDR, CDR2 SFDVKD. The CDR3 extends over 16 amino acids.

Written as DNA, the CDR3 is TGTGCCACCAGTGATCCCGGGACTAGCGGATACAATGAGCAGTTCTTC. It is translated as CATSDPGTSGYNEQFF. The chain joins TRBV24-1 to TRBJ2-1; 11 nucleotides align to TRBD2. The CDR3 is 16 residues long. The germline V gene has CDR1 KGHDR and CDR2 SFDVKD. The V and J ends lost 3 bases and 4 bases, in that order; junction bases with no gene match: 4.

This chain links TRBV12-3 or TRBV12-4 with TRBJ1-4, with D perhaps matching TRBD1 (5 bases). This CDR3 is built from 12 residues. Deletions cut 4 bases from V and 14 bases from J, with 14 bases between. The CDR3 loop reads CASSSPGGYLFF. The CDR3 region has the DNA TGTGCCAGCAGTTCCCCGGGGGGATATCTGTTTTTT.

The genes are TRBV5-5 and TRBJ1-1, with 9 positions matching TRBD1. The CDR3 is 14 amino acids. Unmatched junction bases numbered 6, after V lost 5 bases and J lost 4 bases. The germline V gene has CDR1 SGHKS and CDR2 YYEKEE (reference sequence). CDR3 residues: CASSRETGGTEAFF. The CDR3 coding sequence is TGTGCCAGCAGTAGGGAGACAGGGGGCACTGAAGCTTTCTTT.

This clonotype was picked up a small number of times. The V and J genes are TRBV4-2 and TRBJ2-5; 7 positions agree with TRBD1. The CDR3 length is 14 residues. V trimming: 3 bases; J trimming: 5 bases; junction bases outside the gene matches: 6. Germline V gives CDR1 LGHNA, CDR2 YNFKEQ. CDR3 sequence reads: CASSQSDRDETQYF. The CDR3 coding sequence is TGTGCCAGCAGCCAGTCAGACAGGGACGAGACCCAGTACTTC.